The 30 T cell receptor beta chains listed next were all sequenced from one sample in a study of cytomegalovirus exposure and HLA in healthy donors. A multiplex PCR was run with 60 Vbeta primers and 13 Jbeta primers. The method was immunoSEQ multiplex PCR; TCRdb's version includes in-frame clones alone and lacks a portion of them. Here the sample spans about 130,000 clones, around 77% being singletons. The sequenced sample was PBMCs. These receptors all come from a male donor in good health and CMV-seropositive.

This chain connects TRBV6-1 to TRBJ2-4; TRBD1 matches at 12 bases. The length of the CDR3 is 17 residues. The germline V gene encodes CDR1 MNHNS and CDR2 SASEGT. V was clipped by 3 bases and J by 0 bases; unmatched bases: 3. CDR3: CASSEGTGGRAKNIQYF. The CDR3 DNA sequence: TGTGCCAGCAGTGAGGGGACAGGGGGCCGAGCCAAAAACATTCAGTACTTC.

This chain uses TRBV5-1 with TRBJ1-2; D possibly corresponds to TRBD1 (6 bases). V was trimmed by 3 bases and J by 5 bases, leaving 17 bases between them. This CDR3 spans 15 amino acids. Germline-derived CDR1 and CDR2 are SGHRS and YFSETQ. CDR3 residues: CASSSSGDQRYGYTF. CDR3 DNA: TGCGCCAGCAGCTCGTCAGGGGATCAACGGTATGGCTACACCTTC.

This clone was seen only a few times. The V and J genes are TRBV27 and TRBJ2-7; D may be TRBD2 (7 bases). V was cut by 1 base and J by 2 bases, with 12 bases left in between. The germline CDR1 and CDR2 sequences are MNHEY and SMNVEV (reference sequence). This CDR3 is built from 15 residues. The CDR3 nucleotides read TGTGCCAGCAGTTTATGGGGGGGGCCGACCTACGAGCAGTACTTC. This encodes CASSLWGGPTYEQYF.

This chain links TRBV11-2 with TRBJ2-3; TRBD2 is a possible D gene (6 bases). The CDR3 totals 16 residues. V lost 3 bases, J lost 2 bases, and 15 bases lay in between. CDR1 is SGHAT and CDR2 is FQNNGV in the germline V gene. Written as DNA, the CDR3 is TGTGCCAGCAGCTTCCTCCGGGACTCCCCCACAGATACGCAGTATTTT. Its translation is CASSFLRDSPTDTQYF.

The chain couples TRBV29-1 to TRBJ1-4; D perhaps matches TRBD1 (5 bases). Trimming took 4 bases from V and 10 from J, leaving 16 bases between them. Looked up from germline, CDR1 is SQVTM and CDR2 is ANQGSEA. The CDR3 has 13 amino acids. The CDR3 nucleotides are TGCAGCGTTGTCGGTTCAGGGAAGGGAAAACTGTTTTTT. This translates into CSVVGSGKGKLFF.

V usage is TRBV6-1 and J usage is TRBJ2-3, with unresolved D. This CDR3 has 14 residues. The ends were cut back, 5 bases at V and 0 bases at J, with 9 bases in the middle. Germline CDR1 reads MNHNS; CDR2 reads SASEGT. CDR3 nucleotide sequence: TGTGCCAGCAGTCAGGATTTTAGCACAGATACGCAGTATTTT. Protein product: CASSQDFSTDTQYF.

In this sample, this clone turned up a few times. V and J are TRBV10-3 and TRBJ2-3, with 13 bases fitting TRBD2. With 8 bases clipped from V and 1 base from J, the junction kept 3 bases outside the gene matches. The CDR3 runs 15 residues. In germline, CDR1 is ENHRY, CDR2 SYGVKD. The CDR3 DNA is TGTGCCATCGGACTAGCGGGAGCGGGCACAGATACGCAGTATTTT. Its translation: CAIGLAGAGTDTQYF.

V and J are TRBV5-1 and TRBJ1-2; D not resolved. The CDR3 totals 13 residues. Germline values: CDR1 SGHRS, CDR2 YFSETQ. The germline V and J ends were trimmed by 3 bases and 8 bases, with 14 bases remaining between them. The CDR3 here is CASSSEAPWGYTF. CDR3 nucleotide sequence: TGCGCCAGCAGCTCCGAGGCCCCGTGGGGCTACACCTTC.

The DNA for the CDR3 is TGTGCCAGCAGCATACGGGACAGGGCGTTAGGTGGGGCCAACGTCCTGACTTTC. This sequence encodes CASSIRDRALGGANVLTF. The genes are TRBV11-2 and TRBJ2-6; TRBD1 aligns across 9 bases. J was trimmed by 3 bases and V by 5 bases; bases with no gene match: 11. Germline values: CDR1 SGHAT, CDR2 FQNNGV. The length of the CDR3 is 18 residues. The full variable domain, completed using reference TRBV11-2 and TRBJ2-6, is EAGVAQSPRYKIIEKRQSVAFWCNPISGHATLYWYQQILGQGPKLLIQFQNNGVVDDSQLPKDRFSAERLKGVDSTLKIQPAKLEDSAVYLCASSIRDRALGGANVLTFGAGSRLTVL.

The chain is built from TRBV5-1 and TRBJ2-5, with D unclear. This CDR3 has 13 residues. The germline V gene encodes CDR1 SGHRS and CDR2 YFSETQ. Deletions cut 2 bases from V and 2 bases from J, with 7 bases between. The CDR3 spells CASSFYPQETQYF. Here the CDR3 DNA reads TGCGCCAGCAGCTTCTATCCGCAAGAGACCCAGTACTTC.

This clone came up once. V gene TRBV9 combines with J gene TRBJ2-7; D may be TRBD2 (6 bases). The CDR3 consists of 15 residues. Trimming left V 0 bases short and J 6 bases short, with 16 bases between. Germline-derived CDR1 and CDR2 are SGDLS and YYNGEE. The CDR3 sequence: CASSVERAGLGEQYF. In DNA, the CDR3 is TGTGCCAGCAGCGTAGAAAGAGCGGGCCTCGGCGAGCAGTACTTC.

The V call is TRBV7-2, the J call TRBJ2-5; TRBD2 might be the D (5 bases). In germline, CDR1 is SGHTA, CDR2 FQGNSA. The CDR3 is 13 residues long. V was clipped by 1 base and J by 10 bases, with 13 bases between them. CDR3 coding DNA: TGTGCCAGCAGCTTAGAATCAGAGGGCGGCCAGTACTTC. It is translated as CASSLESEGGQYF.

The chain recombines TRBV2 with TRBJ2-1, with 10 bases lining up with TRBD2. The length of the CDR3 is 15 residues. Germline values: CDR1 SNHLY, CDR2 FYNNEI. J lost 6 bases, V lost 3 bases, and 5 bases had no gene match. The DNA of the CDR3 is TGTGCCAGCAGTGATCAACTAGCGGGGATCAATGAGCAGTTCTTC. This encodes CASSDQLAGINEQFF. Full variable domain (outside the CDR3, taken from reference TRBV2 and TRBJ2-1): EPEVTQTPSHQVTQMGQEVILRCVPISNHLYFYWYRQILGQKVEFLVSFYNNEISEKSEIFDDQFSVERPDGSNFTLKIRSTKLEDSAMYFCASSDQLAGINEQFFGPGTRLTVL.

This clone was observed a handful of times. The chain has TRBV5-6 and TRBJ2-7; D perhaps matches TRBD1 (8 bases). The germline V and J ends were trimmed by 4 bases and 1 base, with 27 bases remaining between them. The CDR3 sequence is 19 residues long. Germline CDR1 SGHDT, CDR2 YYEEEE. CDR3 nucleotides: TGTGCCAGCAGCCCGGCGCTCAGGGGGCGTGCGGGGGCATCCTACGAGCAGTACTTC. Translation: CASSPALRGRAGASYEQYF.

This clone was detected only a few times. This chain uses TRBV25-1 with TRBJ2-1, with 8 positions matching TRBD2. V lost 3 bases and J lost 4; bases outside the gene matches: 5. The CDR3 is 15 residues long. From germline, CDR1 is MGHDK and CDR2 SYGVNS. The CDR3: CASSEDGREYNEQFF. The DNA of the CDR3 is TGTGCCAGCAGTGAGGACGGGAGGGAATACAATGAGCAGTTCTTC.

The rearrangement joins TRBV7-9 to TRBJ1-2; no clear D gene. The ends were cut back, 7 bases at V and 0 bases at J, with 15 bases in the middle. Germline values: CDR1 SEHNR, CDR2 FQNEAQ (reference sequence). The CDR3 consists of 15 residues. The CDR3 loop reads CASTERGLTNYGYTF. The CDR3 DNA reads TGTGCCAGCACCGAACGCGGCCTGACTAACTATGGCTACACCTTC.

The chain uses TRBV27 and TRBJ2-7; 11 bases fit TRBD1. CDR1 is MNHEY, CDR2 SMNVEV, per germline (reference sequence). The CDR3 covers 14 residues. Trimming at V came to 10 bases and at J to 0 bases, leaving 5 bases not matched to a gene. CDR3 in amino acids: CATSGTGGSYEQYF. CDR3 DNA: TGTGCCACCTCCGGGACAGGGGGCTCCTACGAGCAGTACTTC.

This rearrangement joins TRBV2 to TRBJ2-7; 11 bases are shared with TRBD1. The CDR3 extends over 11 amino acids. Germline assignment: CDR1 SNHLY and CDR2 FYNNEI. Trimming at V came to 8 bases and at J to 6 bases, leaving 0 bases not matched to a gene. The CDR3 sequence is CASGTGGEQYF. For the CDR3, the DNA is TGTGCCAGCGGGACAGGGGGCGAGCAGTACTTC.

The rearrangement uses TRBV6-1 and TRBJ2-7; TRBD1 agrees at 10 bases. Germline V gene data show CDR1 as MNHNS and CDR2 as SASEGT. V dropped 3 bases and J dropped 2; count of bases not matched to a gene: 7. The CDR3 is made up of 16 amino acids. CDR3 protein: CASSDADRGRAYEQYF. The CDR3 region has the DNA TGTGCCAGCAGTGACGCGGACAGGGGGAGGGCCTACGAGCAGTACTTC.

This clone was seen only a few times. This rearrangement joins TRBV9 to TRBJ2-7, with TRBD1 as a possible D gene (6 bases). Germline assignment: CDR1 SGDLS and CDR2 YYNGEE. V lost 0 bases to trimming and J lost 5 bases, with 12 bases between them. This CDR3 region has 14 residues. The CDR3 is CASSVGGLPHEQYF. The CDR3 nucleotides are TGTGCCAGCAGCGTAGGGGGGCTCCCCCACGAGCAGTACTTC.

The rearrangement uses TRBV5-1 and TRBJ1-2; a weak D match, TRBD1 (6 bases). V lost 4 bases and J lost 4, with 14 bases in between. This CDR3 spans 14 amino acids. The germline CDR1 and CDR2 sequences are SGHRS and YFSETQ. CDR3 in amino acids: CASSMGAEFYGYTF. DNA of the CDR3: TGCGCCAGCAGCATGGGGGCTGAGTTCTATGGCTACACCTTC.

The V and J genes are TRBV30 and TRBJ2-1, with TRBD2 matching 7 bases. The CDR3 totals 14 residues. CDR1 and CDR2 from the germline V gene are GTSNPN and SVGIG (reference sequence). The V segment lost 3 bases and the J segment 10 bases; nucleotides outside the gene matches: 12. CDR3: CAWRRLADRGEQFF. The CDR3 DNA follows: TGTGCCTGGAGAAGGCTAGCGGATCGGGGGGAGCAGTTCTTC. Based on the CDR3 plus reference TRBV30 and TRBJ2-1, the full variable domain is SQTIHQWPATLVQPVGSPLSLECTVEGTSNPNLYWYRQAAGRGLQLLFYSVGIGQISSEVPQNLSASRPQDRQFILSSKKLLLSDSGFYLCAWRRLADRGEQFFGPGTRLTVL.

The V gene is TRBV10-3, the J gene TRBJ1-5; D is perhaps TRBD1 (5 bases). Germline V gene data show CDR1 as ENHRY and CDR2 as SYGVKD. V lost 7 bases, J lost 4 bases, and 11 bases lay in between. This CDR3 spans 13 amino acids. The CDR3 coding sequence is TGTGCCATCACCCCAGGGCTAAATCAGCCCCAGCATTTT. Translating it yields CAITPGLNQPQHF.

This clone was counted only a few times. The chain uses TRBV18 and TRBJ2-3; 9 bases align to TRBD2. The trim removed 2 bases at V and 6 bases at J, leaving 9 bases unmatched. CDR3 size: 16 residues. Germline CDR1 is KGHSH and CDR2 is LQKENI. The CDR3, as DNA: TGTGCCAGCTCACCAACCACTGGCGGGGGGGCGGATACGCAGTATTTT. This gives the protein CASSPTTGGGADTQYF.

The chain has TRBV7-6 and TRBJ2-3, with TRBD2 matching 9 bases. Germline V gene lookup returns CDR1 SGHVS and CDR2 FNYEAQ. V was clipped by 1 base and J by 7 bases; unmatched bases: 6. The CDR3 contains 15 residues. CDR3 loop: CASSLDEGTSYTQYF. The CDR3 DNA sequence: TGTGCCAGCAGCTTAGATGAGGGGACTAGCTATACGCAGTATTTT.

V is TRBV5-1 and J is TRBJ2-5; the D is unclear. Germline assignment: CDR1 SGHRS and CDR2 YFSETQ. The CDR3 is 12 residues long. V shed 4 bases and J shed 4 bases, with 8 bases lying between them. CDR3 region: CASSLPGETQYF. In DNA form, the CDR3 reads TGCGCCAGCAGCCTACCTGGAGAGACCCAGTACTTC.

This chain joins TRBV7-3 and TRBJ2-5, with TRBD2 identical over 13 bases. This CDR3 spans 16 amino acids. The ends lost 5 bases at V and 4 bases at J; junction bases unmatched: 7. Germline loops: CDR1 SGHTA, CDR2 FQGTGA. The CDR3 coding sequence is TGTGCCAGCAGCCCCGGACTAGCGGGAGTTGGAGAGACCCAGTACTTC. It encodes CASSPGLAGVGETQYF.

The rearrangement uses TRBV11-3 and TRBJ2-2; 7 nucleotides agree with TRBD1. After removal of 5 bases from V and 2 bases from J, the junction contained 5 bases not matched to a gene. CDR3 length: 15 residues. CDR1 is SGHNT and CDR2 is YENEEA in the germline V gene. CDR3 nucleotide sequence: TGTGCCAGCAGCCCACAGGGGACAAACACCGGGGAGCTGTTTTTT. Protein: CASSPQGTNTGELFF.

This clone has a handful of counts. The junction departs from the called germline gene at one end, perhaps through a read error. The CDR3 sequence: CASSLDEGIGPQLF. CDR3 nucleotide sequence: TGTGCCAGCAGCTTGGATGAGGGAATAGGCCCTCAACTCTTT. The chain carries TRBV5-4 and TRBJ1-5; D uncertain. CDR1 and CDR2 from the germline V gene are SGHNT and YYREEE (reference sequence). The CDR3 sequence is 14 residues long.

The J gene is TRBJ1-5, the V gene TRBV28; the D is unclear. The CDR3 consists of 16 residues. V was trimmed by 4 bases and J by 4 bases, leaving 17 bases between them. Per germline, CDR1 MDHEN and CDR2 SYDVKM. This CDR3 reads CASSSDPGEPNQPQHF. In DNA form, the CDR3 reads TGTGCCAGCAGTTCTGATCCGGGAGAGCCTAATCAGCCCCAGCATTTT.